These 21 T cell receptor beta chains were all obtained from the same sample, sequenced in a study of blood T cells in healthy people across ages. It was with a sample-barcoded 5' primer and a J-beta primer mix that a second PCR of roughly 7 to 12 cycles was run. From the 5' RACE reads, TCRdb called clonotypes with MiXCR, one entry per CDR3 protein. This table has around 2 million distinct CDR3 sequences, roughly 43% appearing once. The sequenced material came from blood. These receptors were taken from a human donor in good health.

This chain connects TRBV7-6 to TRBJ1-2; TRBD1 agrees at 8 bases. V was clipped by 4 bases and J by 7 bases; unmatched bases: 8. Germline lookup yields CDR1 SGHVS and CDR2 FNYEAQ. The CDR3 is 14 residues long. The CDR3 loop is CASSSTQGASGYTF. The CDR3 DNA reads as TGTGCCAGCAGCTCTACCCAGGGGGCCAGTGGCTACACCTTC.

The sample holds a few counts of this clonotype. The chain recombines TRBV7-6 with TRBJ1-5, with 7 bases aligning to TRBD1. Trimming at V came to 5 bases and at J to 4 bases, leaving 11 bases not matched to a gene. Germline V lookup: CDR1 SGHVS, CDR2 FNYEAQ. The CDR3 extends over 16 amino acids. CDR3 sequence (DNA): TGTGCCAGCAGCCCCCAACTGGGACAGATGAATCAGCCCCAGCATTTT. This gives the protein CASSPQLGQMNQPQHF.

This clonotype was counted at least ten times. The V gene is TRBV18, the J gene TRBJ2-7; D remains unclear. V was trimmed by 0 bases and J by 2 bases, leaving 5 bases between them. Germline CDR1 is KGHSH and CDR2 is LQKENI. CDR3 length equals 13 residues. The CDR3 DNA sequence: TGTGCCAGCTCACCACCGTCAACCTACGAGCAGTACTTC. It translates to CASSPPSTYEQYF.

This chain connects TRBV28 to TRBJ2-5; D gene ambiguous. Germline CDR1 is MDHEN and CDR2 is SYDVKM. V lost 2 bases and J 4 bases, leaving 17 bases between the germline ends. This CDR3 is 16 amino acids long. The CDR3: CASSLAAGPGRETQYF. CDR3 in DNA: TGTGCCAGCAGTTTAGCAGCTGGCCCTGGTCGAGAGACCCAGTACTTC.

The rearrangement links TRBV6-5 to TRBJ1-1, with D maybe TRBD1 (5 bases). The V end was cut by 4 bases, the J end by 5 bases, with 11 bases between. The CDR3 extends over 13 amino acids. Germline V gene lookup returns CDR1 MNHEY and CDR2 SVGAGI. The CDR3 here is CASSSFRETEAFF. CDR3 DNA: TGTGCCAGCAGTTCATTCAGGGAAACTGAAGCTTTCTTT.

This rearrangement joins TRBV9 to TRBJ1-3, with a weak D call TRBD1 (5 bases). V lost 5 bases and J 0 bases, leaving 15 bases between the germline ends. The CDR3 is 16 residues long. CDR1 SGDLS and CDR2 YYNGEE come from the germline V gene. CDR3 sequence reads: CASSGNRGSSGNTIYF. Written as DNA, the CDR3 is TGTGCCAGCAGTGGTAACCGGGGGAGCTCTGGAAACACCATATATTTT.

This clonotype occurred a few times. The chain joins TRBV29-1 to TRBJ1-2, with TRBD1 as a possible D gene (6 bases). This CDR3 spans 13 amino acids. Germline CDR1 reads SQVTM; CDR2 reads ANQGSEA. Trimming removed 4 bases at V and 6 bases at J, with 15 bases between. The CDR3 protein is CSVASPGAHGYTF. The CDR3 nucleotides read TGCAGCGTTGCTTCACCAGGGGCACATGGCTACACCTTC.

This clonotype was counted between two and nine times. The chain is built from TRBV4-1 and TRBJ1-1, with D tentatively TRBD1 (6 bases). The CDR3 length is 16 residues. CDR1 is MGHRA and CDR2 is YSYEKL in the germline V gene. V was trimmed by 2 bases and J by 6 bases, leaving 19 bases between them. The CDR3 region is CASSQPQGRGAPEAFF. The CDR3 coding sequence is TGCGCCAGCAGCCAACCTCAGGGGCGTGGAGCCCCTGAAGCTTTCTTT.

This chain links TRBV5-1 with TRBJ1-1, with 12 bases matching TRBD1. V lost 4 bases to trimming and J lost 5 bases; unmatched junction nucleotides: 12. Germline assignment: CDR1 SGHRS and CDR2 YFSETQ. The CDR3 has 17 residues. In DNA, the CDR3 is TGCGCCAGCAGCCATTCCGGGACAGGGGGCTCGGTAACTGAAGCTTTCTTT. It encodes CASSHSGTGGSVTEAFF.

The sample holds a few counts of this clonotype. The chain employs TRBV4-3 and TRBJ2-7, with D tentatively TRBD1 (5 bases). The germline V gene has CDR1 LGHNA and CDR2 YSLEER. V was clipped by 4 bases and J by 5 bases, with 18 bases between them. The CDR3 extends over 15 amino acids. The CDR3 loop reads CASSPSGRGPNEQYF. In nucleotides, the CDR3 is TGCGCCAGCAGCCCGAGTGGAAGGGGTCCCAACGAGCAGTACTTC.

This clonotype was observed a handful of times. The chain combines TRBV7-2 with TRBJ2-7; 11 bases align to TRBD2. The trim removed 2 bases at V and 2 bases at J, leaving 2 bases unmatched. Germline V gene data show CDR1 as SGHTA and CDR2 as FQGNSA. The CDR3 has 15 residues. The CDR3 loop reads CASSLIAGGPYEQYF. The CDR3 DNA reads as TGTGCCAGCAGCTTAATAGCGGGGGGGCCCTACGAGCAGTACTTC.

This clonotype has only a few counts. V is TRBV20-1 and J is TRBJ2-4, with D uncertain. The DNA matches TRBJ2-7 better at its end, which makes the J call doubtful. From germline, CDR1 is DFQATT and CDR2 SNEGSKA (reference sequence). CDR3 length equals 15 residues. The CDR3 loop reads CSARDLFGQAYEQYF. CDR3 DNA: TGCAGTGCTAGAGATCTATTCGGCCAGGCCTACGAGCAGTACTTC.

This clonotype was observed a few times. At one end the junction does not follow the germline gene, possibly because of a read error. The chain links TRBV7-7 to TRBJ2-1, with unresolved D. The germline CDR1 and CDR2 sequences are SSHAT and FNYEAQ (reference sequence). The CDR3 spans 15 residues. This chain's CDR3 is CASSLGLRGSHEQFF. For the CDR3, the DNA is TGTGCTAGCAGCTTAGGGTTAAGAGGCAGCCATGAGCAGTTCTTC.

This clonotype occurred a few times. This rearrangement joins TRBV12-3 or TRBV12-4 to TRBJ1-2; weak D call: TRBD1 (5 bases). The V and J ends lost 6 bases and 8 bases respectively, with 16 bases between them. This CDR3 has 13 amino acids. DNA of the CDR3: TGTGCCAGCAGCGCAACGGGGGGGTCAGGCTACACCTTC. It encodes CASSATGGSGYTF.

The table lists this clonotype with a few counts. The genes are TRBV12-3 or TRBV12-4 and TRBJ2-3; a possible D gene is TRBD2 (5 bases). The CDR3 runs 14 residues. Trimming stripped 8 bases from V and 2 bases from J, with 14 bases between. The CDR3 protein is CASPGVAFTDTQYF. DNA for the CDR3: TGTGCCAGCCCCGGGGTAGCTTTCACAGATACGCAGTATTTT.

The chain links TRBV10-3 to TRBJ2-7, with a weak D call TRBD2 (6 bases). This CDR3 has 13 amino acids. CDR1 is ENHRY and CDR2 is SYGVKD in the germline V gene. Trimming shortened V by 6 bases and J by 3 bases, and 12 bases separated the two germline ends. The CDR3 protein is CAISSGLLYEQYF. The CDR3 coding sequence is TGTGCCATCAGCTCGGGACTCCTCTACGAGCAGTACTTC.

This clonotype was counted a few times. The chain uses TRBV9 and TRBJ1-5, with D perhaps TRBD1 (6 bases). V dropped 0 bases and J dropped 5 bases, with 12 bases sitting between them. The CDR3 is made up of 15 amino acids. Germline CDR1 SGDLS, CDR2 YYNGEE. The CDR3 here is CASSVGWTADQPQHF. The CDR3 nucleotides are TGTGCCAGCAGCGTAGGGTGGACAGCGGATCAGCCCCAGCATTTT.

The V call is TRBV7-2, the J call TRBJ2-1, with D perhaps matching TRBD1 (6 bases). Germline V lookup: CDR1 SGHTA, CDR2 FQGNSA. V was clipped by 7 bases and J by 7 bases, with 17 bases between them. The CDR3 has 14 amino acids. The CDR3 loop is CASNLPSGQNEQFF. CDR3 in DNA: TGTGCCAGCAACCTCCCCAGCGGACAGAATGAGCAGTTCTTC.

This clonotype was detected only a few times. The V call is TRBV7-2, the J call TRBJ1-2; 9 bases line up with TRBD1. Germline V lookup: CDR1 SGHTA, CDR2 FQGNSA. V lost 4 bases to trimming and J lost 3 bases; unmatched junction nucleotides: 6. The CDR3 loop spans 15 amino acids. CDR3 DNA sequence: TGTGCCAGCAGCTCCCGGACAGGGGATTACTATGGCTACACCTTC. Residues: CASSSRTGDYYGYTF.

V is TRBV15 and J is TRBJ1-1; D possibly corresponds to TRBD1 (6 bases). The length of the CDR3 is 16 residues. Germline CDR1 and CDR2: LNHNV and YYDKDF (reference sequence). Trimming cost V 1 base and J 2 bases, with 14 bases left between them. This CDR3 reads CATSRVGWGGNTEAFF. CDR3 nucleotides: TGTGCCACCAGCAGAGTCGGTTGGGGGGGCAACACTGAAGCTTTCTTT.

This clonotype was seen ten or more times. The rearrangement uses TRBV10-3 and TRBJ2-4, with TRBD2 matching over 8 bases. This CDR3 contains 17 residues. Germline loops: CDR1 ENHRY, CDR2 SYGVKD. Trimming removed 2 bases from V and 8 bases from J; junction bases left unmatched: 14. CDR3 bases: TGTGCCATCAGTGAGACGGTTAATAGCGGGGAGAGCGACATTCAGTACTTC. Translating gives CAISETVNSGESDIQYF.